Sequencing of this TCR beta chain was carried out in a study of T cells in Graves' hyperthyroidism and ophthalmopathy. V was cut by 5 bases and J by 1 base, with 14 bases left in between. Germline loops: CDR1 SGHVS, CDR2 FQNEAQ. This CDR3 spans 15 amino acids. At least ten counts were recorded for this clonotype. Its antigen is undetermined. Regarding the study as a whole: In blood, most of the thyroid clonotypes expanded above 0.001 were also present.

What was amplified from RNA transcripts were TCR beta CDR3 regions. During a first-round RT-PCR of the TCR CDR3, the HTBI primer set was used. TCRdb re-derived calls from the multiplex PCR reads in MiXCR, one entry per CDR3 protein. Of 200,000 to 250,000 distinct CDR3 sequences in the sample, approximately 23% were seen once. The sample consisted of blood. This receptor was taken from a woman aged 40 to 55 with Graves' ophthalmopathy. The V call is TRBV7-8, the J call TRBJ1-2; D possibly corresponds to TRBD1 (6 bases). For the CDR3, the DNA is TGTGCCAGCAGCCCCCGTGGGGGCCTTAACTATGGCTACACCTTC. The encoded protein is CASSPRGGLNYGYTF.